This TCR beta chain stems from a study of T cell responses to AZD1222 COVID-19 vaccine. This clone has a handful of counts. Trimming removed 2 bases at V and 1 base at J, with 8 bases between. CDR1 is WSHSY and CDR2 is SAAADI in the germline V gene. This CDR3 is built from 14 residues. Generated by immunoSEQ multiplex PCR, the TCRdb table keeps only in-frame clones and is missing some. The sample includes roughly 140,000 clones, about 92% of them seen just once. The sequenced sample was peripheral blood, obtained on day 0 of AZD1222 vaccination. The TCR was taken from an adult in good health. V and J are TRBV10-2 and TRBJ1-1; D is uncertain. CDR3 DNA: TGCGCCAGCAGTGAGCCGGATGGGAACACTGAAGCTTTCTTT. Protein: CASSEPDGNTEAFF.